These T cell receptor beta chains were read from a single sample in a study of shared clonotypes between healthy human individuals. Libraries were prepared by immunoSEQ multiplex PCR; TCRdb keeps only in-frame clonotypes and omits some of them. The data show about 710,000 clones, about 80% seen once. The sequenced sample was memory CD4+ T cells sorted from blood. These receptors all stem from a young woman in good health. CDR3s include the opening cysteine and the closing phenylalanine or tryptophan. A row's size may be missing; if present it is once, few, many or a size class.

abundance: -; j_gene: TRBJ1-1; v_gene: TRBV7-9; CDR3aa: CASSLERFGNTEAFF
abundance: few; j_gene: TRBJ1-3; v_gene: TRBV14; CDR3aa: CASSQYRVSGNTIYF
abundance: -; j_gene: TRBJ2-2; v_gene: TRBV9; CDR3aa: CASSVGWGYTGELFF
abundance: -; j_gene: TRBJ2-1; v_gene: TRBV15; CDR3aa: CATSSLALGENVF
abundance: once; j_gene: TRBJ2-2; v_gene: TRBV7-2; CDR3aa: CASIHPAYTGELFF
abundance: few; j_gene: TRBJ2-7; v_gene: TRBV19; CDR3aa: CASSIQGHEQYF
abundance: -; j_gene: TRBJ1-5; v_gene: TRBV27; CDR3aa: CASSPTGRNQPQHF
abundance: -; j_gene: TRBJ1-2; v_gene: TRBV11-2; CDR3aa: CASGKTGRINNYGYTF
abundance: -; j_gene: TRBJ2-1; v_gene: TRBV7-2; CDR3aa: CASSQGGRSYNEQFF
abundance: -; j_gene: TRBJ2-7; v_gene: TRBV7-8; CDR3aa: CASSFGAISSSYEQYF
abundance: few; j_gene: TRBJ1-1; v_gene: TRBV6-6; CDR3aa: CASSYERTGRTEAFF
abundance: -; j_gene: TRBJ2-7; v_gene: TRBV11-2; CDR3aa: CASGVRYEQYF
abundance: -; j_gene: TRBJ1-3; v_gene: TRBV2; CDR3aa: CASRGPPGQGTSGNTIYF
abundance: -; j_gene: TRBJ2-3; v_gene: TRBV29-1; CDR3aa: CSVVSPSGRSDTQYF
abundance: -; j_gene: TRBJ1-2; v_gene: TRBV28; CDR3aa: CASSLGPELYGYTF
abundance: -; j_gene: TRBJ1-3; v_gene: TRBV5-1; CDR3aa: CASSLGFQGDTGNTIYF
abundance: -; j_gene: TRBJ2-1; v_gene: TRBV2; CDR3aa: CASGGTGDEQFF
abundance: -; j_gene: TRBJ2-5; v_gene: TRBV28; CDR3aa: CASSSVRTGGSETQYF
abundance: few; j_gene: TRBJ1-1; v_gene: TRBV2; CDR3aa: CASEVWTEAFF
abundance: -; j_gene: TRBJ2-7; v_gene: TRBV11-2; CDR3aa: CASSSQYEQYF
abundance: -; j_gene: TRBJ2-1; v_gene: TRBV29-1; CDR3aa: CSARAASGHNEQFF
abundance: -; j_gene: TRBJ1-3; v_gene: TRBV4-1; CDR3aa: CASSQGGTASGNTIYF